The T cell receptor (beta chain) under discussion was sequenced for a study of PD-1 blockade in classical Hodgkin lymphoma. The CDR3 has 14 amino acids. Germline V gives CDR1 SGHAT, CDR2 FQNNGV. Trimming left V 1 base short and J 4 bases short, with 10 bases between. Every patient relapsed after autologous stem cell transplantation, and brentuximab vedotin exposure varied. Repertoires were generated with immunoSEQ multiplex PCR, while TCRdb's copy carries only in-frame clones and drops some. The sample holds tens of thousands of clones, approximately 69% seen once. The TCR comes from a human donor with classical Hodgkin lymphoma. Specimen: peripheral blood mononuclear cells (PBMCs), collected at baseline. J is TRBJ2-5 and V is TRBV11-2; weak D call: TRBD1 (6 bases). Written as DNA, the CDR3 is TGTGCCAGCAGCTTAGCCAGGACAGTAGAGACCCAGTACTTC. As protein: CASSLARTVETQYF.